These 2 T cell receptor beta chains were all obtained from the same sample, sequenced in a study of identical twins. TCRdb passed the 5' RACE reads through MiXCR, listing each CDR3 protein once. The sample comprises hundreds of thousands of distinct CDR3 sequences, 20% to 25% of which are singletons, and 2.9% rests with the top ten. The same data also went into a second study, on T cells expressing NK-cell markers.

Sequenced: CD4+ T cells sorted from blood. The receptors here all came from a woman aged 18-29 years in good health.

The chain carries TRBV20-1 and TRBJ2-7, with TRBD1 matching 9 bases. Germline CDR1 DFQATT, CDR2 SNEGSKA (reference sequence). CDR3 length: 19 amino acids. After removal of 1 base from V and 2 bases from J, the junction contained 18 bases not matched to a gene. CDR3 sequence: CSARAPRPPGDRVPYEQYF. Written as DNA, the CDR3 is TGCAGTGCTAGAGCTCCCCGTCCCCCCGGGGACAGGGTCCCCTACGAGCAGTACTTC.

V gene TRBV6-5 combines with J gene TRBJ2-5, with D possibly TRBD1 on 5 matching bases. Germline V gives CDR1 MNHEY, CDR2 SVGAGI. The CDR3 totals 18 residues. Trimming cost V 2 bases and J 1 base, with 20 bases left between them. This chain's CDR3 is CASSYDGRQGKLQETQYF. DNA of the CDR3: TGTGCCAGCAGTTACGATGGGCGTCAGGGAAAACTCCAAGAGACCCAGTACTTC.